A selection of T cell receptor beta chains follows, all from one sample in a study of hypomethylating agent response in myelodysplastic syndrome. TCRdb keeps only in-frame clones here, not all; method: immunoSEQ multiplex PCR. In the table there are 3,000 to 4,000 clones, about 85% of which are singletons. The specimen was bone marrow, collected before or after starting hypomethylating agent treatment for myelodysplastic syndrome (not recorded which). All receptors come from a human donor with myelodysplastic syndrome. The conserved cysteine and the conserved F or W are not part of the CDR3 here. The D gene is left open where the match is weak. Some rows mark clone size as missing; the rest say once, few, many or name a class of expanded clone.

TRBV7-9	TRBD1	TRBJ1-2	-	ASSLGQGINYGYT
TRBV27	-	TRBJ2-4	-	ASSLRASGKNIQY
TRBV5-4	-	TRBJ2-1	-	ASSLAGGGYNEQF
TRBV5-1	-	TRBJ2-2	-	ASSLGPANTGELF
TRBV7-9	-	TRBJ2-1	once	ASSFSNEQF
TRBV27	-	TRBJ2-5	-	ASSPPGLFGETQY
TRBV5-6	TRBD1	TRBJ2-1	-	ASSTPGQGANEQF
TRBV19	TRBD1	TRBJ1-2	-	ASLTGGTGYT
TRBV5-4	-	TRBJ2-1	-	ASSSPVNEQF
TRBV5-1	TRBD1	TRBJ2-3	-	ASSPSPQGASTDTQY
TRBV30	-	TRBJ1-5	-	AWSVGRSPMLSNQPQH
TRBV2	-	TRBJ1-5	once	ASSEFQGKPQH
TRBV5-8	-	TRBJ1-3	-	ASSPLGNTIY
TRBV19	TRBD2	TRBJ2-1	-	ASSNTGLAGLDNEQF
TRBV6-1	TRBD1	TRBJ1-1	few	ASREQGKTEAF
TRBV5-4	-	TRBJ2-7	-	ASSYRVGEQY
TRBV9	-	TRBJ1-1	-	ASSTGRDAAF
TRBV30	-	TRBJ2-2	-	AWSTAGRSLGELF
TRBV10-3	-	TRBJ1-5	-	AIKSDRQSSNQPQH
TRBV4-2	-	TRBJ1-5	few	ASSHASGQPQH
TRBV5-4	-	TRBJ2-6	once	ASSPWSSGANVLT
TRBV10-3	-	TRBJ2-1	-	AIMRGGPRNEQF
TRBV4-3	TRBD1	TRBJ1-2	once	ASSQDSQGISNYGYT
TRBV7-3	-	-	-	ASSLQTASYEQY
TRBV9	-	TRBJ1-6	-	ASSVAHRNSPLH
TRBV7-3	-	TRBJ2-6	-	ASSNVSRLQSRANVLT
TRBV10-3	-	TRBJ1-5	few	AISEVRDDNQPQH
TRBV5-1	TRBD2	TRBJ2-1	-	ASSLTSAYNEQF
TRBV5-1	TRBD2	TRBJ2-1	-	ASSGGLAGGNEQF
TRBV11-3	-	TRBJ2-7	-	ASRGLYEQY
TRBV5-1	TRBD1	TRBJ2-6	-	ASSLGTGGAGANVLT
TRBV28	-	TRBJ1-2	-	ASKPGTHYGYT
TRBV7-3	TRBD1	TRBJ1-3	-	ASSPMTGGLDTIY
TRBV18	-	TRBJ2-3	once	ASSSQRDFPDTQY
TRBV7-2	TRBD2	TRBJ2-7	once	ASSLEAGAPYEQY
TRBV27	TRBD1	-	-	ASSFNGQGNYEQY
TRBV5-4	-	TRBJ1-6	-	ASSPDGGNNSPLH
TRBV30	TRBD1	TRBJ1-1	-	AWSSGQGNTEAF
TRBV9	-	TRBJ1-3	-	ASSVSGREAGGNTIY
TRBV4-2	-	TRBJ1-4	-	ASSQDPATFYEKLF
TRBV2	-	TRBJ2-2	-	ASSEPTGELF
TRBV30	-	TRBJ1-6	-	AWTWTAGSYNSPLH
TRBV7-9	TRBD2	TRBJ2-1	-	ASSLAGTTTFDEQF
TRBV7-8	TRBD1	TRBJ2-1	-	ASSPGTGVPYNEQF
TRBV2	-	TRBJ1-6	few	ASSNLGAMNNSPLH
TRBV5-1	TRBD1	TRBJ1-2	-	ASRRTGGYRYT
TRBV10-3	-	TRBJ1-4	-	AISESRRAPTNEKLF
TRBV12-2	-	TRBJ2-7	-	ASRFLGFRDEKRDYEQY
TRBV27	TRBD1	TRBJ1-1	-	ASARGAGREAF
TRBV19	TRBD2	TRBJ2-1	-	ASTRGGPENEQF
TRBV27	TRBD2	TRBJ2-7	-	ASSLLGLAGASEQY
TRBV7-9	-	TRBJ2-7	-	ASSPLESYEQY
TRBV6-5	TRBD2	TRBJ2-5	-	ASSYIYRGVQETQY
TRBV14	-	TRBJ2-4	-	ASSQVSGKAKNIQY
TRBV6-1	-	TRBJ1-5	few	ASRIGTDQPQH